Shown below are 32 T cell receptor beta chains from a single sample sequenced in a study of beta chain features in type 1 diabetes. Expressed TCRB transcripts got sequenced, as all isolated RNA was reverse transcribed. TCRdb's copy holds only in-frame clones and misses some; the assay was immunoSEQ multiplex PCR. The data show under 200,000 clones, around 8% seen once. The sequencing sample was made of central memory CD4+ T cells from blood. The origin of the receptors is a man younger than 35 in good health.

V is TRBV2 and J is TRBJ2-3; 8 nucleotides align to TRBD1. The trim removed 6 bases at V and 0 bases at J, leaving 11 bases unmatched. This CDR3 contains 17 residues. In germline, CDR1 is SNHLY, CDR2 FYNNEI. CDR3 sequence (DNA): TGTGCCAGCAGCTACTCCGGGACAGGCATTAGCACAGATACGCAGTATTTT. Translating it yields CASSYSGTGISTDTQYF.

The genes are TRBV7-9 and TRBJ2-7; tentatively, D is TRBD1 (7 bases). The germline gives CDR1 SEHNR, CDR2 FQNEAQ (reference sequence). The CDR3 loop spans 17 amino acids. Trimming left V 5 bases short and J 0 bases short, with 20 bases between. The CDR3 DNA reads TGTGCCAGCAGCCCGAGGCCGGGGGACAGATCCTCCTACGAGCAGTACTTC. This sequence encodes CASSPRPGDRSSYEQYF.

The CDR3 reads CSANSVGYTF. The DNA for the CDR3 is TGCAGTGCTAACTCGGTTGGCTACACCTTC. V gene TRBV20-1 combines with J gene TRBJ1-2, with no clear D. The V gene lost 4 bases and the J gene lost 7 bases, with 7 bases spanning the gap. Germline CDR1 DFQATT, CDR2 SNEGSKA (reference sequence). The CDR3 covers 10 residues.

V usage is TRBV6-5 and J usage is TRBJ1-2; D is unresolved. This CDR3 is 15 amino acids long. Trimming shortened V by 0 bases and J by 2 bases, and 10 bases separated the two germline ends. Germline assignment: CDR1 MNHEY and CDR2 SVGAGI. The CDR3 sequence: CASSYSAQANYGYTF. The CDR3 DNA reads TGTGCCAGCAGTTACTCCGCGCAAGCCAACTATGGCTACACCTTC.

This clone was seen at least ten times. The chain recombines TRBV9 with TRBJ2-7; 13 nucleotides align to TRBD2. J gave up 5 bases and V 4 bases, and 6 bases lay outside the gene matches. Germline V lookup: CDR1 SGDLS, CDR2 YYNGEE. The CDR3 has 15 residues. The DNA for the CDR3 is TGTGCCAGCAGCTTCGGACTAGCGGGAGTCAACGAGCAGTACTTC. Its translation is CASSFGLAGVNEQYF.

The J gene is TRBJ1-1, the V gene TRBV5-1, with a tentative D call TRBD1 (5 bases). CDR3 size: 13 residues. V lost 4 bases and J lost 3, with 10 bases in between. Germline lookup yields CDR1 SGHRS and CDR2 YFSETQ. In DNA form, the CDR3 reads TGCGCCAGCAGCGCAGCAGGGTACACTGAAGCTTTCTTT. It codes for CASSAAGYTEAFF.

The table lists this clone with a few counts. The rearrangement uses TRBV28 and TRBJ2-7; 7 bases align to TRBD1. Trimming took 4 bases from V and 5 from J; bases not matched to a gene: 26. This CDR3 spans 20 amino acids. Germline V gene sequence: CDR1 MDHEN, CDR2 SYDVKM. This CDR3 reads CASSSRRIPKQGDPWDEQYF. Here the CDR3 DNA reads TGTGCCAGCAGTTCAAGGAGGATCCCGAAGCAGGGGGACCCGTGGGACGAGCAGTACTTC.

This chain connects TRBV6-5 to TRBJ2-1; tentative D call: TRBD2 (6 bases). From germline, CDR1 is MNHEY and CDR2 SVGAGI. V was shortened by 6 bases and J by 8 bases, with 17 bases between the two germline ends. CDR3 size: 14 residues. The CDR3 reads CASSHRLGADEQFF. The CDR3 nucleotides are TGTGCCAGCAGCCATCGACTAGGGGCGGATGAGCAGTTCTTC.

This clone was seen only a few times. The V and J genes are TRBV5-8 and TRBJ2-5, with 7 bases identical to TRBD1. The CDR3 has 15 amino acids. Germline V CDR1 and CDR2: SGHTS, YDEGEE. The V and J ends lost 4 bases and 5 bases, in that order; junction bases with no gene match: 11. The CDR3 sequence: CASSLGDSIRETQYF. As DNA, the CDR3 is TGTGCCAGCAGCCTCGGGGACAGCATTAGGGAGACCCAGTACTTC.

This clone came up a few times. The chain is built from TRBV6-6 and TRBJ2-1, with TRBD1 identical over 8 bases. This CDR3 comprises 15 residues. CDR1 is MNHNY and CDR2 is SVGAGI in the germline V gene (reference sequence). V trimming: 2 bases; J trimming: 7 bases; junction bases outside the gene matches: 7. CDR3 amino acids: CASSYPQDRVNEQFF. The CDR3 DNA reads TGTGCCAGCAGTTACCCCCAGGACAGGGTTAATGAGCAGTTCTTC.

The sample holds a few counts of this clone. The chain combines TRBV5-1 with TRBJ1-1, with D perhaps TRBD1 (5 bases). Trimming took off 3 bases at V and 0 bases at J, with 9 bases between the two ends. Per the germline V gene, CDR1 is SGHRS and CDR2 is YFSETQ. The CDR3 has 14 amino acids. This CDR3 reads CASSSTGVNTEAFF. The CDR3, as DNA: TGCGCCAGCAGCTCCACAGGAGTGAACACTGAAGCTTTCTTT.

This clone was found a few times. The chain combines TRBV30 with TRBJ2-3; 7 nucleotides line up with TRBD2. This CDR3 comprises 15 residues. CDR1 and CDR2 (germline): GTSNPN, SVGIG (reference sequence). The V segment lost 5 bases and the J segment 4 bases; nucleotides outside the gene matches: 12. The CDR3: CAWETSGVISDTQYF. The CDR3 DNA follows: TGTGCCTGGGAGACGAGCGGGGTCATCTCAGATACGCAGTATTTT.

This clone showed up just a few times. The gene calls are TRBV5-1 and TRBJ1-2, with 10 bases aligning to TRBD1. J lost 8 bases, V lost 0 bases, and 7 bases had no gene match. Germline V lookup: CDR1 SGHRS, CDR2 YFSETQ. The CDR3 covers 15 residues. The CDR3 region is CASSLAPGTGVGYTF. DNA of the CDR3: TGCGCCAGCAGCTTGGCACCCGGGACAGGGGTCGGCTACACCTTC. The full variable domain, in which reference TRBV5-1 and TRBJ1-2 provide the parts outside the CDR3, is KAGVTQTPRYLIKTRGQQVTLSCSPISGHRSVSWYQQTPGQGLQFLFEYFSETQRNKGNFPGRFSGRQFSNSRSEMNVSTLELGDSALYLCASSLAPGTGVGYTFGSGTRLTVV.

This clone has just a few counts. The chain combines TRBV6-5 with TRBJ1-1; D is ambiguous. Between the trimmed V and J ends, which lost 0 bases and 5 bases, there was a span of 7 bases. The germline V gene has CDR1 MNHEY and CDR2 SVGAGI. The CDR3 runs 13 residues. CDR3 nucleotides: TGTGCCAGCAGTTACTCGAGGGCTACTGAAGCTTTCTTT. Protein: CASSYSRATEAFF.

This clone was seen more than once but under ten times. CDR3 bases: TGTGCCAGCAGCCTATCCGGGGGGCAGGCTGGAAACACCATATATTTT. Amino acid sequence: CASSLSGGQAGNTIYF. The chain carries TRBV7-9 and TRBJ1-3; D might be TRBD1 (6 bases). CDR1 SEHNR and CDR2 FQNEAQ come from the germline V gene (reference sequence). V dropped 5 bases and J dropped 2 bases, with 16 bases sitting between them. The CDR3 is 16 residues long.

This clone was seen more than once but under ten times. The CDR3 spells CASSRGREETQYF. Here the CDR3 DNA reads TGTGCCAGCAGTAGAGGCAGGGAAGAGACCCAGTACTTC. This chain joins TRBV28 and TRBJ2-5; perhaps TRBD1 as D (5 bases). Germline V gives CDR1 MDHEN, CDR2 SYDVKM. This CDR3 is 13 amino acids long. V shed 5 bases and J shed 3 bases, with 10 bases lying between them.

This clone occurred many times. DNA for the CDR3: TGTGCCAGCTCAGGCGGGACAGGGGTAGAGCAGTACTTC. Protein product: CASSGGTGVEQYF. The gene calls are TRBV18 and TRBJ2-7; 10 bases align to TRBD1. The CDR3 sequence is 13 residues long. The germline V gene has CDR1 KGHSH and CDR2 LQKENI. The junction had 5 bases not matched to a gene; V was cut back by 5 bases and J by 7 bases.

This clone occurred a few times. V usage is TRBV28 and J usage is TRBJ2-7; TRBD2 agrees at 8 bases. Germline values: CDR1 MDHEN, CDR2 SYDVKM. The CDR3 spans 15 residues. The V and J ends lost 4 bases and 6 bases, in that order; junction bases with no gene match: 11. The CDR3 DNA follows: TGTGCCAGCAGTTCCCACTCGGGACTAGGGGGCGAGCAGTACTTC. This translates into CASSSHSGLGGEQYF. The entire variable domain, with the rest obtained from reference TRBV28 and TRBJ2-7, is as follows: DVKVTQSSRYLVKRTGEKVFLECVQDMDHENMFWYRQDPGLGLRLIYFSYDVKMKEKGDIPEGYSVSREKKERFSLILESASTNQTSMYLCASSSHSGLGGEQYFGPGTRLTVT.

This chain joins TRBV28 and TRBJ2-1; perhaps TRBD2 as D (5 bases). The CDR3 is 16 amino acids. CDR1 is MDHEN, CDR2 SYDVKM, per germline. V was cut by 8 bases and J by 5 bases, with 22 bases left in between. In DNA, the CDR3 is TGTGCCAGCCGCCAAGGAGGTAGTAATTCCCACAATGAGCAGTTCTTC. Translating gives CASRQGGSNSHNEQFF.

V and J are TRBV7-2 and TRBJ2-2; D not certain. V was shortened by 3 bases and J by 3 bases, with 8 bases between the two germline ends. The germline V gene encodes CDR1 SGHTA and CDR2 FQGNSA. CDR3 size: 14 residues. The CDR3 reads CASSFVSDTGELFF. The CDR3 nucleotides are TGTGCCAGCAGCTTTGTCTCGGACACCGGGGAGCTGTTTTTT.

This chain connects TRBV6-1 to TRBJ1-2; 7 positions match TRBD1. CDR1 MNHNS and CDR2 SASEGT come from the germline V gene. The V and J ends lost 1 base and 5 bases, in that order; junction bases with no gene match: 1. This CDR3 has 13 residues. Here the CDR3 reads CASSEEGAYGYTF. DNA for the CDR3: TGTGCCAGCAGTGAAGAGGGGGCGTATGGCTACACCTTC.

This chain joins TRBV29-1 and TRBJ2-3; 7 positions match TRBD1. J lost 15 bases, V lost 4 bases, and 16 bases had no gene match. This CDR3 spans 13 amino acids. CDR1 is SQVTM, CDR2 ANQGSEA, per germline. Here the CDR3 reads CSVVLGERTGYYF. The CDR3 region has the DNA TGCAGCGTTGTCCTGGGCGAAAGGACAGGATACTATTTT.

The genes are TRBV29-1 and TRBJ1-4, with D possibly being TRBD1 (5 bases). V was cut by 4 bases and J by 5 bases, with 8 bases left in between. The germline V gene has CDR1 SQVTM and CDR2 ANQGSEA. The CDR3 runs 12 residues. The CDR3 reads CSVAGNNEKLFF. The DNA for the CDR3 is TGCAGCGTTGCAGGGAACAATGAAAAACTGTTTTTT.

This clone was counted many times. The CDR3 DNA follows: TGTGCCAGCAGTTTTGGCGGGAAGTATGGCTACACCTTC. Translating it yields CASSFGGKYGYTF. The chain has TRBV28 and TRBJ1-2; D is unclear. The ends were cut back, 3 bases at V and 5 bases at J, with 10 bases in the middle. CDR3 size: 13 residues. Germline CDR1 MDHEN, CDR2 SYDVKM.

This CDR3 reads CASEDRGVYNEQFF. The CDR3 DNA sequence: TGTGCCAGCGAGGACAGGGGGGTTTACAATGAGCAGTTCTTC. The chain links TRBV28 to TRBJ2-1, with 10 bases that match TRBD1. CDR3 length: 14 residues. Germline CDR1 reads MDHEN; CDR2 reads SYDVKM. Losses at the gene ends were 8 bases for V and 4 bases for J; bases not matched to a gene: 5. Full variable domain (missing parts from reference TRBV28 and TRBJ2-1): DVKVTQSSRYLVKRTGEKVFLECVQDMDHENMFWYRQDPGLGLRLIYFSYDVKMKEKGDIPEGYSVSREKKERFSLILESASTNQTSMYLCASEDRGVYNEQFFGPGTRLTVL.

A single count supports this clone. The rearrangement links TRBV27 to TRBJ1-2; 8 bases match TRBD1. V was clipped by 5 bases and J by 7 bases; unmatched bases: 3. Germline CDR1 reads MNHEY; CDR2 reads SMNVEV (reference sequence). The CDR3 sequence is 12 residues long. The CDR3: CASSTGGFGYTF. In nucleotides, the CDR3 is TGTGCCAGCAGTACAGGGGGATTTGGCTACACCTTC.

The chain carries TRBV6-1 and TRBJ2-4; 9 bases align to TRBD1. This CDR3 comprises 13 residues. Germline V gives CDR1 MNHNS, CDR2 SASEGT. V lost 5 bases, J lost 7 bases, and 3 bases stayed unmatched. For the CDR3, the DNA is TGTGCCAGCAGTTCCGGGACAGGGAACATTCAGTACTTC. It is translated as CASSSGTGNIQYF.

The chain is built from TRBV30 and TRBJ2-5, with TRBD2 as a possible D gene (6 bases). Deletions cut 8 bases from V and 2 bases from J, with 15 bases between. The CDR3 covers 13 residues. The germline CDR1 and CDR2 sequences are GTSNPN and SVGIG (reference sequence). The CDR3 loop is CAGSSGYQETQYF. In DNA, the CDR3 is TGTGCCGGCTCCAGCGGGTATCAAGAGACCCAGTACTTC. Together with reference TRBV30 and TRBJ2-5, the CDR3 gives the full variable domain: SQTIHQWPATLVQPVGSPLSLECTVEGTSNPNLYWYRQAAGRGLQLLFYSVGIGQISSEVPQNLSASRPQDRQFILSSKKLLLSDSGFYLCAGSSGYQETQYFGPGTRLLVL.

In this sample, this clone turned up a few times. J is TRBJ2-4 and V is TRBV9; D may be TRBD1 (6 bases). This CDR3 spans 14 amino acids. V was clipped by 1 base and J by 7 bases, with 12 bases between them. Germline V gene lookup returns CDR1 SGDLS and CDR2 YYNGEE. CDR3 loop: CASSVLGAGNIQYF. CDR3 coding DNA: TGTGCCAGCAGCGTACTGGGGGCCGGGAACATTCAGTACTTC.

The V and J genes are TRBV5-1 and TRBJ2-2; D is undetermined. The CDR3 is 14 amino acids. Trimming removed 4 bases at V and 4 bases at J, with 11 bases between. Germline V gene sequence: CDR1 SGHRS, CDR2 YFSETQ. For the CDR3, the DNA is TGCGCCAGCAGCCCCGGGTCCTCCACCGGGGAGCTGTTTTTT. Translating it yields CASSPGSSTGELFF.

The chain has TRBV28 and TRBJ2-2, with D possibly matching TRBD2 (5 bases). In germline, CDR1 is MDHEN, CDR2 SYDVKM. Trimming took off 10 bases at V and 3 bases at J, with 15 bases between the two ends. The CDR3 is made up of 14 amino acids. CDR3 protein: CATAGRIDTGELFF. CDR3 nucleotide sequence: TGTGCCACTGCGGGCCGGATCGACACCGGGGAGCTGTTTTTT.

The V call is TRBV5-4, the J call TRBJ2-1; D is possibly TRBD1 (6 bases). Germline-derived CDR1 and CDR2 are SGHNT and YYREEE (reference sequence). The CDR3 has 15 amino acids. Trimming cost V 4 bases and J 2 bases, with 13 bases left between them. This chain's CDR3 is CASSRRTDPYNEQFF. CDR3 nucleotides: TGTGCCAGCAGCCGTAGGACAGACCCCTACAATGAGCAGTTCTTC.